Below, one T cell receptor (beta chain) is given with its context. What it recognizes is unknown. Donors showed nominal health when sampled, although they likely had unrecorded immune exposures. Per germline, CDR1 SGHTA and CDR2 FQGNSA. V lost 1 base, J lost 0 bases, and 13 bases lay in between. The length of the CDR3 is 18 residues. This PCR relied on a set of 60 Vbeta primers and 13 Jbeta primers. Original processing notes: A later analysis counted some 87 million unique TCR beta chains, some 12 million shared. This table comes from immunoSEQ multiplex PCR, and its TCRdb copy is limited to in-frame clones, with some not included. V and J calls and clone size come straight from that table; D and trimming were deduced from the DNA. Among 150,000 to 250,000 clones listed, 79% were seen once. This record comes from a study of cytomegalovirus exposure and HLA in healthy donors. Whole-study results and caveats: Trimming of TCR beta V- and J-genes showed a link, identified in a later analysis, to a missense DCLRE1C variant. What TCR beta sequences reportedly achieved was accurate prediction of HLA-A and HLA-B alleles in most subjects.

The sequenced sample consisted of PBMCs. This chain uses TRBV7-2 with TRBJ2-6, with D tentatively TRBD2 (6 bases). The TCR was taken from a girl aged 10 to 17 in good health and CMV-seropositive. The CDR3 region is CASSLVGGASSGANVLTF. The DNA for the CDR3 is TGTGCCAGCAGCTTAGTCGGCGGGGCCTCCTCTGGGGCCAACGTCCTGACTTTC.